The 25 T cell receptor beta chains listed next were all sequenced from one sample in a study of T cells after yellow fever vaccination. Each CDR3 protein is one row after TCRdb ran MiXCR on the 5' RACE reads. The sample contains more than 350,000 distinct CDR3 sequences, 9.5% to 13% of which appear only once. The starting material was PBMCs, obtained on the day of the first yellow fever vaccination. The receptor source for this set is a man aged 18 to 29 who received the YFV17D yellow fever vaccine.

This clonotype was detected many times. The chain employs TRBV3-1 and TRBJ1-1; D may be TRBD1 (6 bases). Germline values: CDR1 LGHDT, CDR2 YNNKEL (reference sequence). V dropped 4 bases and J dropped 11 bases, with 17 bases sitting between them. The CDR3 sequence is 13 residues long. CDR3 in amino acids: CASSRKAQGTAFF. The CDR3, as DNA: TGTGCCAGCAGCCGAAAAGCCCAGGGGACGGCTTTCTTT.

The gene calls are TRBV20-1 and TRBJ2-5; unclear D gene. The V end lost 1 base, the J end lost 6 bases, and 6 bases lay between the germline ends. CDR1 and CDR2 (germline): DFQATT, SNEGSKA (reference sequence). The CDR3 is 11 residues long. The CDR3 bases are TGCAGTGCTAGAGTCCTGCAGACCCAGTACTTC. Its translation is CSARVLQTQYF.

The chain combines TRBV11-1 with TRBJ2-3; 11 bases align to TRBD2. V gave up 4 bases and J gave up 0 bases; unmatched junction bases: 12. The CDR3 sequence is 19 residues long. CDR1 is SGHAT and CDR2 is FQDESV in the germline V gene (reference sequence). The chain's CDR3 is CASSSPLAGGVTSTDTQYF. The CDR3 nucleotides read TGTGCCAGCAGCTCCCCCCTAGCGGGGGGTGTGACTAGCACAGATACGCAGTATTTT.

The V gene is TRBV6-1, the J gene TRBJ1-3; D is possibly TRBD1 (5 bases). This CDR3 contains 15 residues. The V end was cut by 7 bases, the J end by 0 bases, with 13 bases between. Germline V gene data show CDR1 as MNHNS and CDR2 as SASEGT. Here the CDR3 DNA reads TGTGCCAGCACCCCGGGGGAATTCTCTGGAAACACCATATATTTT. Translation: CASTPGEFSGNTIYF.

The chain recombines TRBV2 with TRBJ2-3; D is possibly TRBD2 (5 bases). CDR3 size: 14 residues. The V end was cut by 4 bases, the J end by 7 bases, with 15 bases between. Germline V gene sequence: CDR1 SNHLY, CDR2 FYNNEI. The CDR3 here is CASSVLRVENTQYF. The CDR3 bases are TGTGCCAGCAGTGTTTTGAGGGTGGAGAATACGCAGTATTTT.

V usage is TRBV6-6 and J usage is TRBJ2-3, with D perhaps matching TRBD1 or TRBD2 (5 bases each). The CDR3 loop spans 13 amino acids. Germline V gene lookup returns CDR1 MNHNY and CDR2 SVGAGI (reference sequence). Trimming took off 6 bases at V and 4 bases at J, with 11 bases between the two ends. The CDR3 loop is CASRTGTADTQYF. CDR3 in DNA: TGTGCCAGCAGGACCGGGACGGCAGATACGCAGTATTTT.

DNA of the CDR3: TGCGCCAGCAGCGACGGACAGGGCGAGTATGGCTACACCTTC. It specifies CASSDGQGEYGYTF. The rearrangement uses TRBV5-1 and TRBJ1-2; TRBD1 aligns across 8 bases. The CDR3 has 14 residues. V lost 4 bases to trimming and J lost 5 bases; unmatched junction nucleotides: 7. Per germline, CDR1 SGHRS and CDR2 YFSETQ.

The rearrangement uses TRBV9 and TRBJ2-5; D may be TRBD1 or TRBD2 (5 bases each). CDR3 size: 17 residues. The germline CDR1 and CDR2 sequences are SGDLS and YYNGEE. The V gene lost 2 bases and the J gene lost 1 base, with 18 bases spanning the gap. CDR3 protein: CASSVGGGRLSQETQYF. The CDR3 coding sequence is TGTGCCAGCAGCGTTGGTGGGGGACGGCTATCCCAAGAGACCCAGTACTTC.

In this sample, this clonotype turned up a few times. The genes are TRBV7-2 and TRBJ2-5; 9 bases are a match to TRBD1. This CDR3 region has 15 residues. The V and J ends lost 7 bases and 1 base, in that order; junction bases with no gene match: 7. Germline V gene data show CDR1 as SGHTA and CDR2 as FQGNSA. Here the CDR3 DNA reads TGTGCCAGCACCCCGGACAGGGGCCGCCAAGAGACCCAGTACTTC. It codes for CASTPDRGRQETQYF.

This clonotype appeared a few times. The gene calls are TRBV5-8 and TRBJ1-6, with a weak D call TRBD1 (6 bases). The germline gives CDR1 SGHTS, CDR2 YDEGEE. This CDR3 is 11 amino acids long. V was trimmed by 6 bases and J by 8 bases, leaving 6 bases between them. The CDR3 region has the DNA TGTGCCAGCAACAGGGATTCACCCCTCCACTTT. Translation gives CASNRDSPLHF.

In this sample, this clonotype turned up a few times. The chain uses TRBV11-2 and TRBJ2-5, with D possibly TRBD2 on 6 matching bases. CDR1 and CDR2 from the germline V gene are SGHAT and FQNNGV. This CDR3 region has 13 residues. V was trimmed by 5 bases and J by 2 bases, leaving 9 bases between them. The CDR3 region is CASSGGIQETQYF. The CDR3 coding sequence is TGTGCCAGCAGCGGGGGGATACAAGAGACCCAGTACTTC.

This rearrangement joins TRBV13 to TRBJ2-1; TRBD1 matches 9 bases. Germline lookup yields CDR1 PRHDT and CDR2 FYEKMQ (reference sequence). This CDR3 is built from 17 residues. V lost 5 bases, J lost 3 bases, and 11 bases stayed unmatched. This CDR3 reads CASSPSRGTGSYNEQFF. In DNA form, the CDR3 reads TGTGCCAGCAGCCCATCCCGGGGGACAGGGAGCTACAATGAGCAGTTCTTC.

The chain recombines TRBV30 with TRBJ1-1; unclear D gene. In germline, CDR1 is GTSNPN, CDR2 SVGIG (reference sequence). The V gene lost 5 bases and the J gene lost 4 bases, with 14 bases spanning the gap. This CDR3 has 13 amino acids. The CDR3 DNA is TGTGCCTGGGCCCAAGTATGGGCCACTGAAGCTTTCTTT. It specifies CAWAQVWATEAFF.

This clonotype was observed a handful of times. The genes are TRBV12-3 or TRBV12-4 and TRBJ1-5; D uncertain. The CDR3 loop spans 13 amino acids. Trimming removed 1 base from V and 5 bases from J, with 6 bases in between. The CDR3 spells CASSLGNHQPQHF. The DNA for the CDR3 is TGTGCCAGCAGTTTAGGGAACCATCAGCCCCAGCATTTT.

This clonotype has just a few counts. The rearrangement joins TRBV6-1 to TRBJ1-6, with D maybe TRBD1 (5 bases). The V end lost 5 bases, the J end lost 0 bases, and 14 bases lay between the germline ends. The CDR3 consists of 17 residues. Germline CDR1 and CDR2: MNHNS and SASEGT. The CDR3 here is CASSQQTARSYNSPLHF. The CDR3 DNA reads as TGTGCCAGCAGTCAACAGACAGCCCGCTCCTATAATTCACCCCTCCACTTT.

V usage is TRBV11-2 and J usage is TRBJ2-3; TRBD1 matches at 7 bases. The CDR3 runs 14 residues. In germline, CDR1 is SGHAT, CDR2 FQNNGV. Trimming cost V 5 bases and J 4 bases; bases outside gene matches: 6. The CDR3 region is CASSRDSTSDTQYF. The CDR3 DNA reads TGTGCCAGCAGCAGGGACAGCACGTCAGATACGCAGTATTTT. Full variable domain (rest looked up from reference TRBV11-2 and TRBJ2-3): EAGVAQSPRYKIIEKRQSVAFWCNPISGHATLYWYQQILGQGPKLLIQFQNNGVVDDSQLPKDRFSAERLKGVDSTLKIQPAKLEDSAVYLCASSRDSTSDTQYFGPGTRLTVL.

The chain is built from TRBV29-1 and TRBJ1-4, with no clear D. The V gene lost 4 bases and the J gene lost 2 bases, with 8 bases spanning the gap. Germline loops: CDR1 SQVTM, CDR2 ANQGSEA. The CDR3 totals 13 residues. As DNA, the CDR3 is TGCAGCGTTGGGATTCGGACTAATGAAAAACTGTTTTTT. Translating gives CSVGIRTNEKLFF.

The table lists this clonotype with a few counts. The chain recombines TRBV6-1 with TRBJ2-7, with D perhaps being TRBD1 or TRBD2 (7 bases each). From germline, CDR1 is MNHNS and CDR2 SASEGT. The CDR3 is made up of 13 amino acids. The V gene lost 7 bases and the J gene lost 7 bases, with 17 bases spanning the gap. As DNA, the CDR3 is TGTGCCAGCAAGCACAGGGGACTACGGGAGCAGTACTTC. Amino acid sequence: CASKHRGLREQYF.

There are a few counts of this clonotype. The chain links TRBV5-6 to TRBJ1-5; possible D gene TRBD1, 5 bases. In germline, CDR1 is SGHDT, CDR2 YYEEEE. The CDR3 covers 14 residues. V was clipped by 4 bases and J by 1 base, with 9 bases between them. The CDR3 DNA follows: TGTGCCAGCAGCACCAGACAGAGCAATCAGCCCCAGCATTTT. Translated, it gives CASSTRQSNQPQHF.

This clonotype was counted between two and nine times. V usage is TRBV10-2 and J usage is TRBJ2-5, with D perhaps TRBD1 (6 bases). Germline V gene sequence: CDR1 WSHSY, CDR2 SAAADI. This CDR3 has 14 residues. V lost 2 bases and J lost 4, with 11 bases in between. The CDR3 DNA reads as TGCGCCAGCAGTGAGGGACAGAGGGGAGAGACCCAGTACTTC. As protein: CASSEGQRGETQYF.

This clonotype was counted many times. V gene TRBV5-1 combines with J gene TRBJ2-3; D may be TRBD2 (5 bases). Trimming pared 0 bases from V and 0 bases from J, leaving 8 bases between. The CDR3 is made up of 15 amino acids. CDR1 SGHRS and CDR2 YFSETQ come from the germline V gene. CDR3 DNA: TGCGCCAGCAGCTTGGGGGAGTGGAGCACAGATACGCAGTATTTT. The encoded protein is CASSLGEWSTDTQYF.

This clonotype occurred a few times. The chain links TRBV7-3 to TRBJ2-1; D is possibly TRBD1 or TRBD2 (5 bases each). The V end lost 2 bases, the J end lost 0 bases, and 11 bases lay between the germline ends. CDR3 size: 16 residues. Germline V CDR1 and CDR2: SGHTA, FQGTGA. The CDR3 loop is CASSLSGTVSYNEQFF. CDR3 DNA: TGTGCCAGCAGCTTATCCGGGACCGTCTCCTACAATGAGCAGTTCTTC.

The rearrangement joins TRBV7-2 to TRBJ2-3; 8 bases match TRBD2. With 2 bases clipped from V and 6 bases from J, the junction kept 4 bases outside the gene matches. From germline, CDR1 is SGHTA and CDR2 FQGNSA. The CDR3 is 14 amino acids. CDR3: CASSLRGGVDTQYF. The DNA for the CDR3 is TGTGCCAGCAGCTTACGGGGGGGGGTGGATACGCAGTATTTT.

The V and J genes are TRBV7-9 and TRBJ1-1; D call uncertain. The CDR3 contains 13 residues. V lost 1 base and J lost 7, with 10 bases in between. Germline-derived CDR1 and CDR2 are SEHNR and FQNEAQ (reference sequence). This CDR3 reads CASSLVGWNEAFF. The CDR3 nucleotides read TGTGCCAGCAGCTTAGTTGGTTGGAATGAAGCTTTCTTT.

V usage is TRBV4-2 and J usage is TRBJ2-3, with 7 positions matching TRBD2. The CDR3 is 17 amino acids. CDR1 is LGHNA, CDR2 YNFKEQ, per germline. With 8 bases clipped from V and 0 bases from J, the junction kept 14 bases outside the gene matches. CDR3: CASARSPRRGSTDTQYF. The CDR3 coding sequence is TGTGCCAGCGCAAGGTCACCTCGGCGGGGGAGCACAGATACGCAGTATTTT.